A selection of T cell receptor beta chains follows, all from one sample in a study of beta chain features in type 1 diabetes. Repertoires were generated with immunoSEQ multiplex PCR, while TCRdb's copy carries only in-frame clones and drops some. The table lists hundreds of thousands of clones, roughly a sixth of them singletons. Source material: naive CD4+ T cells from blood. Receptors originate from a man aged 18 to 35 in good health. Each CDR3 is given with its conserved first and last residue. The order of the fields is J gene, V gene, clone size, D gene, CDR3 DNA, CDR3 protein. D genes are given only for firm matches. Clone size is not always given. Where it is, it says once, few, many or a class for expanded clones.

>TRBJ2-1|TRBV2|few|TRBD2
TGTGCCAGCAGTTTCACCGCGGGGGGGCGGCGGTTCTTC
CASSFTAGGRRFF
>TRBJ1-5|TRBV18|.|.
TGTGCCAGCTCACCGGACATTAGCAATCAGCCCCAGCATTTT
CASSPDISNQPQHF
>TRBJ2-3|TRBV28|.|TRBD1
TGTGCCAGCGGATTACAGGGGGCAGGAGATACGCAGTATTTT
CASGLQGAGDTQYF
>TRBJ2-2|TRBV7-3|few|.
TGTGCCAGCCGGGGGGCCTTGAACACCGGGGAGCTGTTTTTT
CASRGALNTGELFF
>TRBJ1-1|TRBV10-3|few|TRBD1
TGTGCCATCAGTGTTTACCGGGACAGGGGCACTGAAGCTTTCTTT
CAISVYRDRGTEAFF
>TRBJ1-4|TRBV25-1|.|.
TGTGCCAGCAGGAGGACGAACTCTAATGAAAAACTGTTTTTT
CASRRTNSNEKLFF
>TRBJ1-1|TRBV18|.|.
TGTGCCAGCTCACCTAGAACGAACACTGAAGCTTTCTTT
CASSPRTNTEAFF
>TRBJ2-7|TRBV14|.|.
TGTGCCAGCAGCCAAGTCCACGAGCAGTACTTC
CASSQVHEQYF
>TRBJ1-2|TRBV28|.|.
TGTGCCAGCAGTTCGGGGGGCCTGGAGGGCTACACCTTC
CASSSGGLEGYTF
>TRBJ1-2|TRBV5-4|.|.
TGTGCCAGCAGCCTGATGAAGGGGACCGGTGGCTACACCTTC
CASSLMKGTGGYTF
>TRBJ2-1|TRBV27|few|.
TGTGCCAGCAGTTCAGGGGTGTACAATGAGCAGTTCTTC
CASSSGVYNEQFF
>TRBJ2-3|TRBV7-9|.|TRBD1
TGTGCCAGCAGCCCTAGGGGACAGAGCACAGATACGCAGTATTTT
CASSPRGQSTDTQYF
>TRBJ2-7|TRBV25-1|few|TRBD2
TGTGCCAGCAGTGAAGAAGCGGGGTTGAACGAGCAGTACTTC
CASSEEAGLNEQYF
>TRBJ2-3|TRBV6-5|few|.
TGTGCCAGCAGTTACGGCGTTACGCAGTATTTT
CASSYGVTQYF
>TRBJ2-7|TRBV4-2|.|TRBD2
TGTGCCAGCAGCCAAGTCGTTAGCGGGGGCCAAAAATTCTCCTACGAGCAGTACTTC
CASSQVVSGGQKFSYEQYF
>TRBJ1-2|TRBV7-2|few|.
TGTGCCAGCAAATTACCTACTCCCTACTATGGCTACACCTTC
CASKLPTPYYGYTF